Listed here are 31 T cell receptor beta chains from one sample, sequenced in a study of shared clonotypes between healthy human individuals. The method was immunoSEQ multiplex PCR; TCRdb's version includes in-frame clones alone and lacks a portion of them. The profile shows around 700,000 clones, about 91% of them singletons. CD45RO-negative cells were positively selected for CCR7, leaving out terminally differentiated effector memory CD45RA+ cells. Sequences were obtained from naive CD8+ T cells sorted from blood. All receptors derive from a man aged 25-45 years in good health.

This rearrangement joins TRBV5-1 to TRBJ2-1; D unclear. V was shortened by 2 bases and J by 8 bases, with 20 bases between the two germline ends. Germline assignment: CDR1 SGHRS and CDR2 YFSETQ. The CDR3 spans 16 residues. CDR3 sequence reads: CASSFGFGPSSYEQFF. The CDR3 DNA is TGCGCCAGCAGCTTCGGTTTCGGCCCATCAAGCTATGAGCAGTTCTTC. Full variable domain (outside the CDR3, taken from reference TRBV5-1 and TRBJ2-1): KAGVTQTPRYLIKTRGQQVTLSCSPISGHRSVSWYQQTPGQGLQFLFEYFSETQRNKGNFPGRFSGRQFSNSRSEMNVSTLELGDSALYLCASSFGFGPSSYEQFFGPGTRLTVL.

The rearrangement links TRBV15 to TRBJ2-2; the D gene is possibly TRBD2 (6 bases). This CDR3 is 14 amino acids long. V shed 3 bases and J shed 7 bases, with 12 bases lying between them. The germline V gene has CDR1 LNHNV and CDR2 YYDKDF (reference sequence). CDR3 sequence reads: CATSRLGSGGELFF. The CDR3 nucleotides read TGTGCCACCAGCAGGCTCGGGAGTGGCGGGGAGCTGTTTTTT.

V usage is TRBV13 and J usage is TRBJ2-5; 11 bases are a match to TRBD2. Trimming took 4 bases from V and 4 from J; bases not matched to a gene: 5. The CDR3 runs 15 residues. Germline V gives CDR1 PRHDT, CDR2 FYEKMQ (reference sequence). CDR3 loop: CASSSGLADRETQYF. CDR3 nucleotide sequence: TGTGCCAGCAGCTCGGGACTAGCGGATCGAGAGACCCAGTACTTC.

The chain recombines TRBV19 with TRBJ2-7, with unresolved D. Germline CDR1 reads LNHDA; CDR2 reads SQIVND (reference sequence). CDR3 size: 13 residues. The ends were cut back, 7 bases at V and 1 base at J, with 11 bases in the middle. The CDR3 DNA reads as TGTGCCAGTAAGGCCGGACCGTCCTACGAGCAGTACTTC. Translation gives CASKAGPSYEQYF.

DNA of the CDR3: TGTGCCAGTAGTGCAACAGGCCGGCATCAGCCCCAGCATTTT. It translates to CASSATGRHQPQHF. The V call is TRBV19, the J call TRBJ1-5, with D tentatively TRBD1 (5 bases). Trimming removed 5 bases from V and 5 bases from J, with 13 bases in between. The germline V gene has CDR1 LNHDA and CDR2 SQIVND (reference sequence). There are 14 residues in the CDR3.

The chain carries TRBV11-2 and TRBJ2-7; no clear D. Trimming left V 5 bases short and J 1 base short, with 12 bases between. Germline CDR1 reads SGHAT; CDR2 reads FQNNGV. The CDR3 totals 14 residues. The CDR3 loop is CASSPPAGSYEQYF. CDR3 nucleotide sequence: TGTGCCAGCAGCCCCCCGGCCGGGTCCTACGAGCAGTACTTC.

The CDR3 here is CASSEFYIVNYNVDNEQFF. In DNA form, the CDR3 reads TGTGCCAGCAGTGAATTTTATATCGTGAACTATAACGTCGACAATGAGCAGTTCTTC. The chain is built from TRBV6-1 and TRBJ2-1; D remains ambiguous. Trimming left V 2 bases short and J 5 bases short, with 25 bases between. Per the germline V gene, CDR1 is MNHNS and CDR2 is SASEGT. The CDR3 extends over 19 amino acids.

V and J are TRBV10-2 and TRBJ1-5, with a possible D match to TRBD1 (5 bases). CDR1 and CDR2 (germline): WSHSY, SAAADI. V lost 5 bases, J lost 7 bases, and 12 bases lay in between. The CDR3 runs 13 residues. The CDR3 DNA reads TGCGCCAGCAGTCATGGGACTGGCCAGCCCCAGCATTTT. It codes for CASSHGTGQPQHF.

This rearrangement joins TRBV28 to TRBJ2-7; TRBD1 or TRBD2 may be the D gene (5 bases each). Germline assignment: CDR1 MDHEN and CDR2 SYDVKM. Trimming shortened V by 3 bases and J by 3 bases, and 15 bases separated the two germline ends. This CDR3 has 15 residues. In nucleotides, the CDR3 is TGTGCCAGCAGTTTCAATAGGGACCGAGGCTACGAGCAGTACTTC. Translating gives CASSFNRDRGYEQYF.

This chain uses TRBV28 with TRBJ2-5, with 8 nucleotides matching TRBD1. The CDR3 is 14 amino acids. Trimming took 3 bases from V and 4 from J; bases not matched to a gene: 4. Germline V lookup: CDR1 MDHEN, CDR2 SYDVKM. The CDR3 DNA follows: TGTGCCAGCAGTTTCGTCAGGGGGCGAGAGACCCAGTACTTC. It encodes CASSFVRGRETQYF.

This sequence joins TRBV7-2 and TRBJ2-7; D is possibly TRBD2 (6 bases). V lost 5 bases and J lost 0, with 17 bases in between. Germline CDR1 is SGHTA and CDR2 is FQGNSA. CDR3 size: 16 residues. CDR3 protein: CASSPPTGTLSYEQYF. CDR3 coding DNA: TGTGCCAGCAGCCCCCCAACCGGGACTCTCTCCTACGAGCAGTACTTC.

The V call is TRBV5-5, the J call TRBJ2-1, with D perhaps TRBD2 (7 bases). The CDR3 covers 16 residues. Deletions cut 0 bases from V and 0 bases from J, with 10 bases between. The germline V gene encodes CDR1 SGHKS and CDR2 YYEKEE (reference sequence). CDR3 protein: CASSLGGGLSYNEQFF. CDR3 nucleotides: TGTGCCAGCAGCTTGGGCGGGGGCCTCTCCTACAATGAGCAGTTCTTC.

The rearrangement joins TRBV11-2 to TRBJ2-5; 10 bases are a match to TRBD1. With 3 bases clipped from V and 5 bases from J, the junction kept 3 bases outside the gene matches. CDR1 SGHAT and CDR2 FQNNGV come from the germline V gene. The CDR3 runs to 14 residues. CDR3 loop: CASSLGQGSETQYF. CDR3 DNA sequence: TGTGCCAGCAGCTTGGGACAGGGGTCGGAGACCCAGTACTTC. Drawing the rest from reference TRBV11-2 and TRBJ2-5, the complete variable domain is EAGVAQSPRYKIIEKRQSVAFWCNPISGHATLYWYQQILGQGPKLLIQFQNNGVVDDSQLPKDRFSAERLKGVDSTLKIQPAKLEDSAVYLCASSLGQGSETQYFGPGTRLLVL.

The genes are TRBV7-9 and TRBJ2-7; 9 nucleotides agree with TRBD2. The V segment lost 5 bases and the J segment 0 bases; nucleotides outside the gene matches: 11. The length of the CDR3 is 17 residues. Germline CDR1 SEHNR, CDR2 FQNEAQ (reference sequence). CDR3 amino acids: CASSRKTSGEDSYEQYF. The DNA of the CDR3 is TGTGCCAGCAGCCGAAAGACTAGCGGCGAAGACTCCTACGAGCAGTACTTC. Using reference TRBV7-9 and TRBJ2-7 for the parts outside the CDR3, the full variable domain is DTGVSQNPRHKITKRGQNVTFRCDPISEHNRLYWYRQTLGQGPEFLTYFQNEAQLEKSRLLSDRFSAERPKGSFSTLEIQRTEQGDSAMYLCASSRKTSGEDSYEQYFGPGTRLTVT.

In nucleotides, the CDR3 is TGTGCCAGCAGCCGGACTAGCGGGCAAAAGAATGAGCAGTTCTTC. Translation gives CASSRTSGQKNEQFF. The genes are TRBV7-9 and TRBJ2-1; 11 nucleotides agree with TRBD2. The V and J ends lost 5 bases and 7 bases, in that order; junction bases with no gene match: 7. Germline assignment: CDR1 SEHNR and CDR2 FQNEAQ (reference sequence). The CDR3 consists of 15 residues.

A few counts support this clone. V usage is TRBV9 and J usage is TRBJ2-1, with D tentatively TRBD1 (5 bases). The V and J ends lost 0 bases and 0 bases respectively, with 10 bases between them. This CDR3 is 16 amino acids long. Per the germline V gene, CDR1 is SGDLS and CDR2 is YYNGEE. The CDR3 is CASSVADSSSYNEQFF. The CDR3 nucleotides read TGTGCCAGCAGCGTAGCAGACAGCAGCTCCTACAATGAGCAGTTCTTC.

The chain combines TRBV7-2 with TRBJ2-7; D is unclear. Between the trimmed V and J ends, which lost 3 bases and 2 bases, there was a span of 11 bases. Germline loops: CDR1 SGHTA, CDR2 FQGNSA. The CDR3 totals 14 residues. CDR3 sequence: CASSFLGTAYEQYF. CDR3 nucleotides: TGTGCCAGCAGCTTCCTGGGAACCGCCTACGAGCAGTACTTC.

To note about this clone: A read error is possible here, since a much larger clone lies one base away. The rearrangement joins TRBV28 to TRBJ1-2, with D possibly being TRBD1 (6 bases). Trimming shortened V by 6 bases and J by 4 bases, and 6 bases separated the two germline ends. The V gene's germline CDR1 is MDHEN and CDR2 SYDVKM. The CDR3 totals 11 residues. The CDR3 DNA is TGTGCCAGCAGACAGGGCTATGGCTACACCTTC. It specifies CASRQGYGYTF.

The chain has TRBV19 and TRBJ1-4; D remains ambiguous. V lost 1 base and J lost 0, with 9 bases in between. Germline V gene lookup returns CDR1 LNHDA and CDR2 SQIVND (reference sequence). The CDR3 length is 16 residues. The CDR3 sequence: CASSIGTTATNEKLFF. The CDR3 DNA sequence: TGTGCCAGTAGTATAGGAACGACTGCAACTAATGAAAAACTGTTTTTT.

The CDR3 reads CASSWGQGGNYEQYF. CDR3 coding DNA: TGTGCCAGCAGCTGGGGCCAGGGAGGAAACTACGAGCAGTACTTC. The chain uses TRBV7-9 and TRBJ2-7; D perhaps matches TRBD2 (6 bases). The CDR3 runs 15 residues. Looked up from germline, CDR1 is SEHNR and CDR2 is FQNEAQ (reference sequence). V was cut by 4 bases and J by 3 bases, with 16 bases left in between.

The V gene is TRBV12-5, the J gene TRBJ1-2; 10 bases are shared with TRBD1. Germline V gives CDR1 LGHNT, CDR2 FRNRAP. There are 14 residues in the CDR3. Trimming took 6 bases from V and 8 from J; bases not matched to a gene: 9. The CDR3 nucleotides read TGTGCTAGTGGACCAGACAGGGGGCGAGGGGGCTACACCTTC. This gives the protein CASGPDRGRGGYTF. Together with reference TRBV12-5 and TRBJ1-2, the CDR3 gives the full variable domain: DARVTQTPRHKVTEMGQEVTMRCQPILGHNTVFWYRQTMMQGLELLAYFRNRAPLDDSGMPKDRFSAEMPDATLATLKIQPSEPRDSAVYFCASGPDRGRGGYTFGSGTRLTVV.

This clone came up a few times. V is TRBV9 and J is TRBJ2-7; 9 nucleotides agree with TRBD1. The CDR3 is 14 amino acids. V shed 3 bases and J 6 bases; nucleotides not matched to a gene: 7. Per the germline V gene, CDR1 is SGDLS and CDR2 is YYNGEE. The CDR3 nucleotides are TGTGCCAGCAGCGCACAGGGGGCGCCGGGCGAGCAGTACTTC. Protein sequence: CASSAQGAPGEQYF.

The CDR3 here is CASSLGGTEANYGYTF. CDR3 DNA: TGTGCCAGCAGCTTAGGGGGGACAGAAGCGAACTATGGCTACACCTTC. The chain combines TRBV7-9 with TRBJ1-2; 7 nucleotides match TRBD1. J was trimmed by 2 bases and V by 1 base; bases with no gene match: 7. The germline V gene has CDR1 SEHNR and CDR2 FQNEAQ (reference sequence). This CDR3 is built from 16 residues. Full variable domain (rest looked up from reference TRBV7-9 and TRBJ1-2): DTGVSQNPRHKITKRGQNVTFRCDPISEHNRLYWYRQTLGQGPEFLTYFQNEAQLEKSRLLSDRFSAERPKGSFSTLEIQRTEQGDSAMYLCASSLGGTEANYGYTFGSGTRLTVV.

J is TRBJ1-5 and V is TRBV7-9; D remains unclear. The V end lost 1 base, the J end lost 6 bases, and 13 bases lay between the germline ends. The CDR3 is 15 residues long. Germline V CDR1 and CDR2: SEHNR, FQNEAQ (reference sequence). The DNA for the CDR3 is TGTGCCAGCAGCTTAGGGACGGCGGCTGGTCAGCCCCAGCATTTT. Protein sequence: CASSLGTAAGQPQHF.

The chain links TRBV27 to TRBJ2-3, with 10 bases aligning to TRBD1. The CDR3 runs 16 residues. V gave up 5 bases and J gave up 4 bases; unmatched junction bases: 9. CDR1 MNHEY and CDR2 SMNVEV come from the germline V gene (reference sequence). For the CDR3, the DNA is TGTGCCAGCAGTCCTTGGACAGGGGGAGGTTCAGATACGCAGTATTTT. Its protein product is CASSPWTGGGSDTQYF.

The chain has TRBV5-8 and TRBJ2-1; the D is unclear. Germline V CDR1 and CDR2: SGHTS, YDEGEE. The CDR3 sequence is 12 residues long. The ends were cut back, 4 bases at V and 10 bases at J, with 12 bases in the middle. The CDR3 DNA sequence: TGTGCCAGCAGCCCAACTGCTAGGGAGCAGTTCTTC. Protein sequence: CASSPTAREQFF.

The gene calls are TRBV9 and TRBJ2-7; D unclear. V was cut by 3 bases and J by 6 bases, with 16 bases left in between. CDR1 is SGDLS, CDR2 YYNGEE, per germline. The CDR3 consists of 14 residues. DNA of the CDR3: TGTGCCAGCAGCGGAACTACATCCCACGGCGAGCAGTACTTC. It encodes CASSGTTSHGEQYF.

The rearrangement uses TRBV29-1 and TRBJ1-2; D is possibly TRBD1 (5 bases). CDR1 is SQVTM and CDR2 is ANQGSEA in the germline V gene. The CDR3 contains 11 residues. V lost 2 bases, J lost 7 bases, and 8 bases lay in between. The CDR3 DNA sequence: TGCAGCGTTGAAAACAGGTCTGGCTACACCTTC. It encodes CSVENRSGYTF.

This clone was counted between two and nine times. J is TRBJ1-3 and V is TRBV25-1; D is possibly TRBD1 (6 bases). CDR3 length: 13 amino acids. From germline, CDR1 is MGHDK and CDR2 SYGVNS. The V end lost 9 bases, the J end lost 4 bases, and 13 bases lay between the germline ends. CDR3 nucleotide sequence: TGTGCCAGTACCCAGGGGAGAGGAAACACCATATATTTT. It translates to CASTQGRGNTIYF.

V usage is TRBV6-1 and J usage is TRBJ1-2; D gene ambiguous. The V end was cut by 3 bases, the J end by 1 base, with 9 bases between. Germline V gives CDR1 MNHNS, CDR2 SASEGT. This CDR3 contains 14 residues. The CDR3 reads CASSESIINYGYTF. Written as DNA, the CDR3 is TGTGCCAGCAGTGAGTCGATAATTAACTATGGCTACACCTTC.

The CDR3 DNA is TGTGCCAGCAGCGTAGACGGAGTTGCAGATACGCAGTATTTT. It encodes CASSVDGVADTQYF. The rearrangement links TRBV9 to TRBJ2-3; D not certain. Trimming left V 0 bases short and J 4 bases short, with 9 bases between. CDR3 length equals 14 residues. The germline V gene has CDR1 SGDLS and CDR2 YYNGEE.